The 4 T cell receptor beta chains below were found in one sample sequenced in a study of blood T cell repertoires in COVID-19. TCRdb keeps only in-frame clones here, not all; method: immunoSEQ multiplex PCR. This table has approximately 130,000 clones, approximately 83% appearing once. Sequencing was carried out using peripheral blood. These TCRs come from a woman aged 45 to 65 who had recovered from COVID-19.

The gene calls are TRBV30 and TRBJ2-7; 9 nucleotides line up with TRBD1. This CDR3 spans 12 amino acids. V was pared by 0 bases and J by 12 bases, with 6 bases of the junction left unmatched. The germline V gene encodes CDR1 GTSNPN and CDR2 SVGIG (reference sequence). CDR3 amino acids: CAWSVQQGALYF. As DNA, the CDR3 is TGTGCCTGGAGTGTACAACAGGGGGCTCTGTACTTC.

The DNA of the CDR3 is TGTGCCAGCAGTGGAAGGACAGGGGGCACAGATACGCAGTATTTT. Translation: CASSGRTGGTDTQYF. V gene TRBV2 combines with J gene TRBJ2-3; 9 bases fit TRBD1. J was trimmed by 1 base and V by 4 bases; bases with no gene match: 3. Germline CDR1 reads SNHLY; CDR2 reads FYNNEI. CDR3 size: 15 residues.

This chain uses TRBV11-3 with TRBJ2-1; 12 nucleotides align to TRBD2. V gave up 9 bases and J gave up 4 bases; unmatched junction bases: 10. The CDR3 is made up of 16 amino acids. CDR1 SGHNT and CDR2 YENEEA come from the germline V gene. This chain's CDR3 is CARKNKGLAGYNEQFF. The CDR3 nucleotides read TGTGCCAGAAAAAACAAAGGACTAGCGGGATACAATGAGCAGTTCTTC.

A single count supports this clone. The gene calls are TRBV5-4 and TRBJ2-4, with 7 bases lining up with TRBD1. J lost 0 bases, V lost 5 bases, and 5 bases had no gene match. The CDR3 spans 15 residues. Germline-derived CDR1 and CDR2 are SGHNT and YYREEE (reference sequence). CDR3 residues: CASSPGGLAKNIQYF. The CDR3, as DNA: TGTGCCAGCAGTCCAGGGGGATTAGCCAAAAACATTCAGTACTTC. Drawing the rest from reference TRBV5-4 and TRBJ2-4, the complete variable domain is ETGVTQSPTHLIKTRGQQVTLRCSSQSGHNTVSWYQQALGQGPQFIFQYYREEENGRGNFPPRFSGLQFPNYSSELNVNALELDDSALYLCASSPGGLAKNIQYFGAGTRLSVL.